One sample yielded the 18 T cell receptor beta chains listed below, sequenced in a study of CD8 T cells in Susac syndrome. Random hexamers served to reverse transcribe roughly 0.45 to 1 ug RNA. TCRdb processed the immunoSEQ multiplex PCR reads anew with MiXCR; each CDR3 protein has one entry. The table includes roughly 120,000 distinct CDR3 sequences, roughly 94% detected once. Specimen: CD4+ T cells from PBMCs. These receptors originate from a human donor with multiple sclerosis.

The V call is TRBV6-2 or TRBV6-3, the J call TRBJ2-7; 8 nucleotides agree with TRBD1. The CDR3 is 14 residues long. The V gene's germline CDR1 is MNHEY and CDR2 SVGEGT. V was clipped by 7 bases and J by 6 bases; unmatched bases: 11. DNA of the CDR3: TGTGCCAGCACCGACAGGGGTGGCCTGAGCGAGCAGTACTTC. The encoded protein is CASTDRGGLSEQYF.

Here the CDR3 DNA reads TGTGCCAGCAGCTTGCCAGCTCAGAACACTGAAGCTTTCTTT. It codes for CASSLPAQNTEAFF. V is TRBV5-4 and J is TRBJ1-1; D is unclear. Germline V CDR1 and CDR2: SGHNT, YYREEE (reference sequence). Deletions cut 1 base from V and 1 base from J, with 8 bases between. The CDR3 sequence is 14 residues long. Full variable domain (missing parts from reference TRBV5-4 and TRBJ1-1): ETGVTQSPTHLIKTRGQQVTLRCSSQSGHNTVSWYQQALGQGPQFIFQYYREEENGRGNFPPRFSGLQFPNYSSELNVNALELDDSALYLCASSLPAQNTEAFFGQGTRLTVV.

The count of this clonotype is one. The chain uses TRBV6-5 and TRBJ1-6; weak D call: TRBD1 (6 bases). The CDR3 sequence is 15 residues long. Deletions cut 4 bases from V and 9 bases from J, with 16 bases between. Germline assignment: CDR1 MNHEY and CDR2 SVGAGI. CDR3 DNA sequence: TGTGCCAGCAGTTCCTCGGACAGCCACGGTTCACCCCTCCACTTT. It translates to CASSSSDSHGSPLHF.

This chain connects TRBV4-1 to TRBJ2-3, with 11 bases matching TRBD2. Trimming cost V 3 bases and J 6 bases; bases outside gene matches: 5. From germline, CDR1 is MGHRA and CDR2 YSYEKL. The CDR3 totals 15 residues. CDR3 loop: CASSQMGLAADTQYF. The CDR3 nucleotides read TGCGCCAGCAGCCAGATGGGACTAGCGGCGGATACGCAGTATTTT.

The chain is built from TRBV6-2 or TRBV6-3 and TRBJ1-2; a possible D gene is TRBD1 (5 bases). CDR1 and CDR2 from the germline V gene are MNHEY and SVGEGT. The V end lost 2 bases, the J end lost 8 bases, and 9 bases lay between the germline ends. The CDR3 is 12 residues long. The CDR3 sequence is CASSYRRDGYTF. The CDR3 nucleotides read TGTGCCAGCAGTTACCGGCGGGACGGCTACACCTTC.

This clonotype was picked up a small number of times. J is TRBJ1-1 and V is TRBV28, with no clear D. Trimming pared 3 bases from V and 4 bases from J, leaving 6 bases between. This CDR3 is built from 12 residues. The V gene's germline CDR1 is MDHEN and CDR2 SYDVKM. CDR3 nucleotides: TGTGCCAGCAGTTTTCGACGCACTGAAGCTTTCTTT. Its translation is CASSFRRTEAFF. The variable domain in full, with the rest retrieved from reference TRBV28 and TRBJ1-1, is DVKVTQSSRYLVKRTGEKVFLECVQDMDHENMFWYRQDPGLGLRLIYFSYDVKMKEKGDIPEGYSVSREKKERFSLILESASTNQTSMYLCASSFRRTEAFFGQGTRLTVV.

The chain recombines TRBV9 with TRBJ2-3; the match to TRBD2 covers 7 bases. Trimming removed 0 bases from V and 0 bases from J; junction bases left unmatched: 19. The CDR3 loop spans 21 amino acids. Germline V gene sequence: CDR1 SGDLS, CDR2 YYNGEE. CDR3 DNA: TGTGCCAGCAGCGTAGACGCCGGGACTAACTATTACTCAACTAGCACAGATACGCAGTATTTT. Its translation: CASSVDAGTNYYSTSTDTQYF.

The chain couples TRBV29-1 to TRBJ1-2; unclear D gene. The germline CDR1 and CDR2 sequences are SQVTM and ANQGSEA. This CDR3 is built from 12 residues. V dropped 7 bases and J dropped 4 bases, with 13 bases sitting between them. The CDR3 DNA sequence: TGCAGCGGTCTTGCGAGCAGCTATGGCTACACCTTC. This sequence encodes CSGLASSYGYTF.

This sequence joins TRBV2 and TRBJ1-2; D gene uncertain. Trimming pared 4 bases from V and 4 bases from J, leaving 13 bases between. The CDR3 sequence is 14 residues long. Looked up from germline, CDR1 is SNHLY and CDR2 is FYNNEI. CDR3 amino acids: CASSGASQSYGYTF. The CDR3 coding sequence is TGTGCCAGCAGTGGGGCCAGCCAGAGCTATGGCTACACCTTC.

The chain employs TRBV5-6 and TRBJ1-5; D might be TRBD1 (6 bases). The germline V gene has CDR1 SGHDT and CDR2 YYEEEE. The V gene lost 4 bases and the J gene lost 6 bases, with 20 bases spanning the gap. This CDR3 contains 16 residues. For the CDR3, the DNA is TGTGCCAGCAGCGGGGGCGGGGGATTAAGGGTTCAGCCCCAGCATTTT. As protein: CASSGGGGLRVQPQHF.

V gene TRBV11-2 combines with J gene TRBJ2-5, with TRBD1 matching 9 bases. CDR1 is SGHAT and CDR2 is FQNNGV in the germline V gene. The length of the CDR3 is 15 residues. Trimming cost V 0 bases and J 5 bases; bases outside gene matches: 4. The CDR3 DNA sequence: TGTGCCAGCAGCTTAGATACAGGGGGCTGGGAGACCCAGTACTTC. Protein: CASSLDTGGWETQYF.

V gene TRBV3-1 combines with J gene TRBJ2-2, with 7 bases identical to TRBD1. Looked up from germline, CDR1 is LGHDT and CDR2 is YNNKEL (reference sequence). The V segment lost 2 bases and the J segment 3 bases; nucleotides outside the gene matches: 6. This CDR3 contains 16 residues. The DNA for the CDR3 is TGTGCCAGCAGCCAATACCCAGGGGGTTACACCGGGGAGCTGTTTTTT. It translates to CASSQYPGGYTGELFF.

This clonotype was picked up one time. This rearrangement joins TRBV3-1 to TRBJ1-2; D remains unclear. This CDR3 spans 14 amino acids. The germline V and J ends were trimmed by 0 bases and 8 bases, with 13 bases remaining between them. The V gene's germline CDR1 is LGHDT and CDR2 YNNKEL (reference sequence). Here the CDR3 DNA reads TGTGCCAGCAGCCAAGATCTAACAGCAGGCGGCTACACCTTC. Its protein is CASSQDLTAGGYTF.

The gene calls are TRBV5-1 and TRBJ2-3; TRBD1 matches at 7 bases. V was pared by 0 bases and J by 4 bases, with 5 bases of the junction left unmatched. Looked up from germline, CDR1 is SGHRS and CDR2 is YFSETQ. The CDR3 loop spans 15 amino acids. CDR3 loop: CASSLADRVPDTQYF. The DNA of the CDR3 is TGCGCCAGCAGCTTGGCCGACAGGGTCCCAGATACGCAGTATTTT.

This rearrangement joins TRBV7-9 to TRBJ1-1, with D uncertain. This CDR3 spans 14 amino acids. Per the germline V gene, CDR1 is SEHNR and CDR2 is FQNEAQ (reference sequence). Between the trimmed V and J ends, which lost 5 bases and 4 bases, there was a span of 14 bases. As DNA, the CDR3 is TGTGCCAGCAGCCTCGGGAATCTGGGCACTGAAGCTTTCTTT. Amino acid sequence: CASSLGNLGTEAFF.

The chain links TRBV7-9 to TRBJ1-2; D not resolved. CDR3 size: 13 residues. CDR1 is SEHNR, CDR2 FQNEAQ, per germline (reference sequence). Trimming shortened V by 4 bases and J by 2 bases, and 8 bases separated the two germline ends. DNA of the CDR3: TGTGCCAGCAGCTCGCAGGTCAACTATGGCTACACCTTC. Its translation is CASSSQVNYGYTF.

J is TRBJ2-3 and V is TRBV5-4; D not certain. The CDR3 loop spans 11 amino acids. CDR1 and CDR2 (germline): SGHNT, YYREEE (reference sequence). Trimming removed 5 bases from V and 5 bases from J, with 6 bases in between. The CDR3 loop is CASRIRDTQYF. The CDR3 DNA reads TGTGCCAGCAGGATACGAGATACGCAGTATTTT.

V is TRBV2 and J is TRBJ1-5; 12 nucleotides align to TRBD1. The J segment lost 3 bases and the V segment lost 6 bases, leaving 6 bases of the junction unmatched. The CDR3 length is 16 residues. In germline, CDR1 is SNHLY, CDR2 FYNNEI. The CDR3 DNA reads as TGTGCCAGCAGCGTAGGGACAGGGGGCCTCAATCAGCCCCAGCATTTT. This encodes CASSVGTGGLNQPQHF.